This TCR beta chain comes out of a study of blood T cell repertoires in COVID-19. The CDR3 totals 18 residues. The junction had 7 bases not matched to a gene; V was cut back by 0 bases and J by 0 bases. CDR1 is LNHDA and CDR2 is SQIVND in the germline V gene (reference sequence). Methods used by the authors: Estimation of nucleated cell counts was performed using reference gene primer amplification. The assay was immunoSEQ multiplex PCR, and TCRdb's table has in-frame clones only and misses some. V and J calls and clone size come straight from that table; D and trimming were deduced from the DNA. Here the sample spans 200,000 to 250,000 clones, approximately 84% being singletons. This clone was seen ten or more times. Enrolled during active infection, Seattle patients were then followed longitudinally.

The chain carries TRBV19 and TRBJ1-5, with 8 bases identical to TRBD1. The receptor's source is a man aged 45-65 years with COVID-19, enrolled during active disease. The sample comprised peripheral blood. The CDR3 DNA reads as TGTGCCAGTAGTATAGAGACAGGGGTTCCTTATAGCAATCAGCCCCAGCATTTT. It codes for CASSIETGVPYSNQPQHF. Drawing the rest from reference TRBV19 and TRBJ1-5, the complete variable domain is DGGITQSPKYLFRKEGQNVTLSCEQNLNHDAMYWYRQDPGQGLRLIYYSQIVNDFQKGDIAEGYSVSREKKESFPLTVTSAQKNPTAFYLCASSIETGVPYSNQPQHFGDGTRLSIL.